The 29 T cell receptor beta chains presented below share a single source sample, sequenced in a study of blood T cell repertoires in COVID-19. Clones were read by immunoSEQ multiplex PCR, and TCRdb kept only the in-frame ones, dropping some. The top ten clones hold less than 25% of a sample with about 180,000 clones, less than 90% of them seen once. The sample was peripheral blood. Receptors were obtained from a man between 65 and 85 years old with active or convalescent COVID-19.

This clone appeared once. The CDR3 loop reads CSASSGGPVYGYTF. In nucleotides, the CDR3 is TGCAGTGCTAGTTCGGGGGGACCGGTCTATGGCTACACCTTC. V and J are TRBV20-1 and TRBJ1-2; D possibly corresponds to TRBD1 (5 bases). The germline V gene encodes CDR1 DFQATT and CDR2 SNEGSKA (reference sequence). Trimming shortened V by 3 bases and J by 4 bases, and 15 bases separated the two germline ends. The CDR3 is made up of 14 amino acids.

This clone was detected a few times. The rearrangement links TRBV14 to TRBJ1-2; D unresolved. The length of the CDR3 is 14 residues. V lost 2 bases to trimming and J lost 5 bases, with 12 bases between them. Per germline, CDR1 SGHDN and CDR2 FVKESK. The CDR3 coding sequence is TGTGCCAGCAGCCAATCGAGGGCAGCATATGGCTACACCTTC. It translates to CASSQSRAAYGYTF.

This chain joins TRBV2 and TRBJ1-1, with a tentative D call TRBD1 (5 bases). CDR3 size: 16 residues. Germline lookup yields CDR1 SNHLY and CDR2 FYNNEI. Trimming cost V 0 bases and J 4 bases, with 15 bases left between them. The CDR3: CASSEAPGHQGTEAFF. CDR3 nucleotides: TGTGCCAGCAGTGAAGCACCAGGGCATCAAGGCACTGAAGCTTTCTTT.

This clone turned up a few times. The chain is built from TRBV9 and TRBJ2-1; 7 bases map to TRBD1. Germline trimming cut 3 bases from V and 0 bases from J; bases unmatched to any gene: 6. Germline V gene sequence: CDR1 SGDLS, CDR2 YYNGEE. The CDR3 consists of 16 residues. The CDR3 DNA follows: TGTGCCAGCAGCGCCACAGGGGTGGCCTCCTACAATGAGCAGTTCTTC. This gives the protein CASSATGVASYNEQFF.

This rearrangement joins TRBV4-2 to TRBJ1-5; perhaps TRBD1 as D (5 bases). This CDR3 has 17 amino acids. The germline V gene has CDR1 LGHNA and CDR2 YNFKEQ. Trimming stripped 0 bases from V and 4 bases from J, with 16 bases between. CDR3 in amino acids: CASSQEGGRAGNQPQHF. CDR3 sequence (DNA): TGTGCCAGCAGCCAAGAAGGCGGCAGGGCCGGTAATCAGCCCCAGCATTTT.

The chain carries TRBV18 and TRBJ1-2, with TRBD1 identical over 7 bases. The CDR3 consists of 15 residues. Germline CDR1 and CDR2: KGHSH and LQKENI. V lost 0 bases, J lost 2 bases, and 3 bases stayed unmatched. The CDR3 reads CASSPPGQKNYGYTF. CDR3 nucleotide sequence: TGTGCCAGCTCACCACCGGGACAGAAGAACTATGGCTACACCTTC.

This rearrangement joins TRBV30 to TRBJ1-2; D might be TRBD1 (5 bases). Trimming removed 2 bases at V and 7 bases at J, with 11 bases between. From germline, CDR1 is GTSNPN and CDR2 SVGIG (reference sequence). This CDR3 has 12 amino acids. CDR3 protein: CAWSSGAVGYTF. The CDR3 DNA reads TGTGCCTGGAGTTCTGGGGCCGTTGGCTACACCTTC.

The chain recombines TRBV4-3 with TRBJ2-1; 8 bases are shared with TRBD2. Looked up from germline, CDR1 is LGHNA and CDR2 is YSLEER. The CDR3 has 16 amino acids. With 4 bases clipped from V and 3 bases from J, the junction kept 8 bases outside the gene matches. CDR3 in amino acids: CASSRDRLAFYNEQFF. CDR3 in DNA: TGCGCCAGCAGCCGAGACAGACTAGCGTTCTACAATGAGCAGTTCTTC.

The V and J genes are TRBV18 and TRBJ2-3; TRBD2 agrees at 15 bases. The CDR3 runs to 18 residues. Germline CDR1 reads KGHSH; CDR2 reads LQKENI. With V trimmed by 0 bases and J by 5 bases, 6 bases remained unmatched. CDR3 sequence (DNA): TGTGCCAGCTCACCACCTGGACTAGCGGGAGGGCGGGAAGATACGCAGTATTTT. It yields the protein CASSPPGLAGGREDTQYF.

The chain joins TRBV7-3 to TRBJ1-1; 10 bases align to TRBD1. Trimming at V came to 4 bases and at J to 0 bases, leaving 2 bases not matched to a gene. The CDR3 length is 15 residues. CDR1 and CDR2 (germline): SGHTA, FQGTGA. CDR3 in amino acids: CASSSGTGVNTEAFF. The CDR3 DNA reads as TGTGCCAGCAGCTCAGGGACAGGGGTGAACACTGAAGCTTTCTTT.

V is TRBV7-9 and J is TRBJ1-5; D might be TRBD1 (6 bases). CDR3 length: 14 amino acids. Germline V gene data show CDR1 as SEHNR and CDR2 as FQNEAQ (reference sequence). The V end lost 6 bases, the J end lost 5 bases, and 14 bases lay between the germline ends. The CDR3 is CASSTWDTYQPQHF. DNA of the CDR3: TGTGCCAGCAGTACTTGGGACACCTATCAGCCCCAGCATTTT.

In this sample, this clone turned up many times. The genes are TRBV21-1 and TRBJ2-1; the table names TRBD1, a call not compared with the DNA. TRBV21-1 is listed as a pseudogene. The CDR3 sequence is 18 residues long. The CDR3 nucleotides read TGTGCCAGCAGCAAGCCGGGACAGGTAAAGAGCTCCTACAATGAGCAGTTCTTC. This codes for CASSKPGQVKSSYNEQFF.

The genes are TRBV5-1 and TRBJ2-7, with D possibly TRBD2 on 5 matching bases. V was trimmed by 4 bases and J by 1 base, leaving 15 bases between them. CDR1 and CDR2 (germline): SGHRS, YFSETQ. The CDR3 covers 15 residues. CDR3: CASSPAPDSSYEQYF. The CDR3 DNA follows: TGCGCCAGCAGCCCAGCACCGGACTCTTCCTACGAGCAGTACTTC.

This chain joins TRBV5-1 and TRBJ2-2; 12 bases line up with TRBD2. The V segment lost 5 bases and the J segment 11 bases; nucleotides outside the gene matches: 4. Germline CDR1 SGHRS, CDR2 YFSETQ. CDR3 size: 13 residues. CDR3 region: CASRVTSGGELFF. CDR3 nucleotides: TGCGCCAGCAGGGTGACTAGCGGGGGAGAGCTGTTTTTT.

The chain recombines TRBV28 with TRBJ1-5; the D gene is possibly TRBD1 (6 bases). Germline V gene data show CDR1 as MDHEN and CDR2 as SYDVKM. This CDR3 contains 15 residues. V was clipped by 7 bases and J by 0 bases, with 13 bases between them. CDR3 amino acids: CASTPAQGSNQPQHF. In DNA form, the CDR3 reads TGTGCCAGCACCCCGGCACAGGGTAGCAATCAGCCCCAGCATTTT.

The table lists this clone with a count of one. The CDR3 bases are TGTGCCTGGAGTGGTCTCGCGCTAGGAAACACCATATATTTT. This gives the protein CAWSGLALGNTIYF. The chain links TRBV30 to TRBJ1-3; D gene uncertain. The CDR3 contains 14 residues. Germline V lookup: CDR1 GTSNPN, CDR2 SVGIG (reference sequence). V was clipped by 1 base and J by 4 bases, with 11 bases between them.

The CDR3 sequence is CATMDRAYEQYF. CDR3 bases: TGTGCCACTATGGACAGGGCCTACGAGCAGTACTTC. This sequence joins TRBV19 and TRBJ2-7; 8 bases match TRBD1. Germline V gene sequence: CDR1 LNHDA, CDR2 SQIVND (reference sequence). The CDR3 is 12 residues long. V gave up 10 bases and J gave up 2 bases; unmatched junction bases: 4.

The chain joins TRBV9 to TRBJ1-1, with D possibly being TRBD1 (6 bases). The V end was cut by 5 bases, the J end by 4 bases, with 18 bases between. This CDR3 is built from 15 residues. Germline CDR1 and CDR2: SGDLS and YYNGEE. The CDR3 DNA follows: TGTGCCAGCAGAGACATAAGTACAGGGTTCACTGAAGCTTTCTTT. Translation: CASRDISTGFTEAFF.

The chain combines TRBV3-1 (or the pseudogene TRBV3-2) with TRBJ2-7, with 7 positions matching TRBD1. V shed 1 base, J shed 3 bases, and the junction held 6 bases outside the gene matches. The CDR3 extends over 15 amino acids. Germline CDR1 LGHDT, CDR2 YNNKEL (reference sequence). The CDR3 nucleotides read TGTGCCAGCAGCCAAGTCGGACAGGCCATCTACGAGCAGTACTTC. Its protein product is CASSQVGQAIYEQYF.

The V call is TRBV7-2, the J call TRBJ1-6; D gene uncertain. V gave up 5 bases and J gave up 4 bases, with 18 bases separating them. CDR1 is SGHTA and CDR2 is FQGNSA in the germline V gene. This CDR3 has 17 amino acids. CDR3 coding DNA: TGTGCCAGCAGCCCCGGGGTGTGGGAGGGATATAATTCACCCCTCCACTTT. Encoded protein: CASSPGVWEGYNSPLHF. Full variable domain (rest looked up from reference TRBV7-2 and TRBJ1-6): GAGVSQSPSNKVTEKGKDVELRCDPISGHTALYWYRQSLGQGLEFLIYFQGNSAPDKSGLPSDRFSAERTGGSVSTLTIQRTQQEDSAVYLCASSPGVWEGYNSPLHFGNGTRLTVT.

This clone was counted only a few times. V usage is TRBV5-1 and J usage is TRBJ2-5; D is perhaps TRBD1 (7 bases). Germline CDR1 is SGHRS and CDR2 is YFSETQ. CDR3 length: 14 residues. V shed 3 bases and J shed 2 bases, with 11 bases lying between them. In nucleotides, the CDR3 is TGCGCCAGCAGCTGGGGGGACAGACAAGAGACCCAGTACTTC. This gives the protein CASSWGDRQETQYF.

The chain couples TRBV15 to TRBJ1-4; D ambiguous. The ends were cut back, 0 bases at V and 8 bases at J, with 10 bases in the middle. There are 14 residues in the CDR3. From germline, CDR1 is LNHNV and CDR2 YYDKDF (reference sequence). For the CDR3, the DNA is TGTGCCACCAGCAGAGATCTTTCGGGGGAAAAACTGTTTTTT. Its protein is CATSRDLSGEKLFF.

This chain uses TRBV18 with TRBJ2-7, with D possibly TRBD1 on 6 matching bases. This CDR3 is 15 amino acids long. The V end lost 6 bases, the J end lost 6 bases, and 21 bases lay between the germline ends. CDR1 is KGHSH, CDR2 LQKENI, per germline. CDR3 loop: CASSHRDNPTVEQYF. For the CDR3, the DNA is TGTGCCAGCTCGCACCGGGACAACCCCACGGTCGAGCAGTACTTC.

The V gene is TRBV11-2, the J gene TRBJ1-1; D is possibly TRBD1 (6 bases). The CDR3 runs 12 residues. Between the trimmed V and J ends, which lost 8 bases and 4 bases, there was a span of 11 bases. Germline V gives CDR1 SGHAT, CDR2 FQNNGV. The CDR3 nucleotides are TGTGCCAGCCGACAGGAACCCACTGAAGCTTTCTTT. Protein product: CASRQEPTEAFF.

The V and J genes are TRBV4-3 and TRBJ2-3; D remains unclear. V shed 9 bases and J shed 0 bases, with 16 bases lying between them. CDR3 length equals 15 residues. Germline V gene lookup returns CDR1 LGHNA and CDR2 YSLEER. CDR3 in DNA: TGCGCCAGTGGCAGGTCCTCCTCTAGCACAGATACGCAGTATTTT. Amino acid sequence: CASGRSSSSTDTQYF.

This clone was seen once. The chain combines TRBV28 with TRBJ1-2, with D perhaps TRBD1 (5 bases). Germline V CDR1 and CDR2: MDHEN, SYDVKM. V was shortened by 8 bases and J by 4 bases, with 17 bases between the two germline ends. The CDR3 is made up of 14 amino acids. The CDR3 coding sequence is TGTGCCAGCTCCCCCGCGGGGGGAACCTATGGCTACACCTTC. As protein: CASSPAGGTYGYTF.

The chain links TRBV2 to TRBJ2-2, with D perhaps TRBD2 (5 bases). The CDR3 spans 17 residues. Germline V gives CDR1 SNHLY, CDR2 FYNNEI. Trimming stripped 1 base from V and 6 bases from J, with 18 bases between. Written as DNA, the CDR3 is TGTGCCAGCAGTGAAGTATCGCTGGCTAGTAGCGCCGGGGAGCTGTTTTTT. This codes for CASSEVSLASSAGELFF.

The J gene is TRBJ2-1, the V gene TRBV9; 8 bases fit TRBD1. From germline, CDR1 is SGDLS and CDR2 YYNGEE. V lost 1 base, J lost 8 bases, and 8 bases stayed unmatched. The CDR3 covers 15 residues. Here the CDR3 DNA reads TGTGCCAGCAGCGTACAGGGGACAGGTGGAGATGAGCAGTTCTTC. Amino acids: CASSVQGTGGDEQFF.

This clone was picked up a small number of times. The CDR3 spells CASSLGVAAYNEQFF. The CDR3, as DNA: TGTGCCAGCAGCTTAGGGGTGGCGGCCTACAATGAGCAGTTCTTC. This chain joins TRBV7-2 and TRBJ2-1; no definite D call. The germline V gene encodes CDR1 SGHTA and CDR2 FQGNSA. The CDR3 spans 15 residues. V was shortened by 1 base and J by 2 bases, with 9 bases between the two germline ends. Filled out from reference TRBV7-2 and TRBJ2-1, the complete variable domain reads GAGVSQSPSNKVTEKGKDVELRCDPISGHTALYWYRQSLGQGLEFLIYFQGNSAPDKSGLPSDRFSAERTGGSVSTLTIQRTQQEDSAVYLCASSLGVAAYNEQFFGPGTRLTVL.